The next 17 T cell receptor beta chains were all read from a single sample in a study of blood T cells in healthy people across ages. Together with a sample-barcoded 5' primer, a J-beta primer mix was included in a second PCR lasting about 7 to 11 cycles. TCRdb used MiXCR to reprocess the 5' RACE reads, holding one entry per CDR3 protein. The sample lists around 1,100,000 distinct CDR3 sequences; roughly two fifths were seen once. The sample comprised blood. All receptors come from a man aged 18 to 30 in good health.

The V call is TRBV6-6, the J call TRBJ1-1; D is possibly TRBD1 (5 bases). Between the trimmed V and J ends, which lost 6 bases and 3 bases, there was a span of 17 bases. The CDR3 is 15 amino acids. The V gene's germline CDR1 is MNHNY and CDR2 SVGAGI (reference sequence). CDR3 loop: CASSRPREQYTEAFF. In DNA form, the CDR3 reads TGTGCCAGCAGCCGCCCCAGGGAACAGTACACTGAAGCTTTCTTT.

This clonotype was seen at least ten times. The chain has TRBV29-1 and TRBJ2-6, with D unresolved. V was cut by 3 bases and J by 0 bases, with 3 bases left in between. This CDR3 spans 13 amino acids. Germline V gene data show CDR1 as SQVTM and CDR2 as ANQGSEA. This CDR3 reads CSVDSSGANVLTF. CDR3 DNA sequence: TGCAGCGTTGACAGCTCTGGGGCCAACGTCCTGACTTTC.

A word on this clonotype: The CDR3 end shows no conserved phenylalanine or tryptophan, and so a read error is likely. V gene TRBV9 combines with J gene TRBJ1-4; no clear D. Germline V gives CDR1 SGDLS, CDR2 YYNGEE. Trimming removed 3 bases from V and 0 bases from J, with 9 bases in between. The CDR3 is made up of 15 amino acids. The DNA of the CDR3 is TGTGCCAGCAGCGCCGCCGGGGCAACTAATGAAAAACTGTTTGTT. Translated, it gives CASSAAGATNEKLFV.

This clonotype was counted a few times. The chain uses TRBV27 and TRBJ2-1; TRBD1 might be the D (6 bases). The CDR3 runs 15 residues. Germline V gene data show CDR1 as MNHEY and CDR2 as SMNVEV (reference sequence). Trimming shortened V by 0 bases and J by 5 bases, and 11 bases separated the two germline ends. The chain's CDR3 is CASSLSDSLNNEQFF. Written as DNA, the CDR3 is TGTGCCAGCAGTTTATCGGACAGCCTAAACAATGAGCAGTTCTTC.

As for this clonotype: With a much larger clone just one base away, this may be a read error. The J gene is TRBJ2-7, the V gene TRBV29-1, with D perhaps TRBD2 (5 bases). The CDR3 spans 11 residues. In germline, CDR1 is SQVTM, CDR2 ANQGSEA. DNA of the CDR3: TGCGGGGAGATCGCGGGCTACGAGCAGTACTTC. Translation gives CGEIAGYEQYF.

Points on this clonotype: Given a much more abundant clone one base away, this may be a read error. The V and J genes are TRBV6-1 and TRBJ2-1, with TRBD2 matching 8 bases. This CDR3 contains 15 residues. The J segment lost 2 bases and the V segment lost 2 bases, leaving 2 bases of the junction unmatched. CDR1 is MNHNS, CDR2 SASEGT, per germline. The chain's CDR3 is CASSELAGAYNEQFF. CDR3 nucleotides: TGTGCCAGCAGTGAACTAGCGGGCGCCTACAATGAGCAGTTCTTC.

The chain uses TRBV25-1 and TRBJ2-1, with no clear D. Germline CDR1 reads MGHDK; CDR2 reads SYGVNS. The CDR3 consists of 12 residues. V dropped 2 bases and J dropped 8 bases, with 7 bases sitting between them. For the CDR3, the DNA is TGTGCCAGCAGTGAACCCCCCCATGAGCAGTTCTTC. Amino acids: CASSEPPHEQFF.

The rearrangement joins TRBV29-1 to TRBJ1-4; D call uncertain. Germline V lookup: CDR1 SQVTM, CDR2 ANQGSEA. Deletions cut 6 bases from V and 8 bases from J, with 16 bases between. The CDR3 consists of 13 residues. The CDR3 nucleotides read TGCAGCGTCGCAGACCACCCGGAGGAAAAACTGTTTTTT. Its protein is CSVADHPEEKLFF.

A few counts support this clonotype. J is TRBJ2-4 and V is TRBV28, with a tentative D call TRBD2 (5 bases). V lost 4 bases, J lost 9 bases, and 13 bases lay in between. Germline V lookup: CDR1 MDHEN, CDR2 SYDVKM. The CDR3 spans 13 residues. The DNA of the CDR3 is TGTGCCAGCAGTTCGGGTGGGGAGCGCATTCAGTACTTC. It yields the protein CASSSGGERIQYF.

This clonotype showed up just a few times. The chain is built from TRBV6-2 or TRBV6-3 and TRBJ1-1; 7 positions match TRBD1. V dropped 7 bases and J dropped 3; count of bases not matched to a gene: 5. The CDR3 extends over 13 amino acids. The germline V gene encodes CDR1 MNHEY and CDR2 SVGEGT. The CDR3 bases are TGTGCCAGCACTATAGACAGGGACACTGAAGCTTTCTTT. Protein: CASTIDRDTEAFF.

This clonotype appeared a few times. This chain connects TRBV24-1 to TRBJ1-5, with unresolved D. The germline V gene has CDR1 KGHDR and CDR2 SFDVKD. This CDR3 is 14 amino acids long. V was cut by 2 bases and J by 0 bases, with 4 bases left in between. The CDR3 DNA sequence: TGTGCCACCAGTGATTGGGATAGCAATCAGCCCCAGCATTTT. It is translated as CATSDWDSNQPQHF.

This chain connects TRBV7-2 to TRBJ2-1; D possibly corresponds to TRBD1 (6 bases). Trimming left V 5 bases short and J 5 bases short, with 19 bases between. CDR3 length equals 16 residues. Germline V gene data show CDR1 as SGHTA and CDR2 as FQGNSA. The chain's CDR3 is CASSRSDRSPNNEQFF. The CDR3 DNA follows: TGTGCCAGCAGCCGATCCGACAGGTCTCCCAACAATGAGCAGTTCTTC.

The sample holds many counts of this clonotype. The chain is built from TRBV27 and TRBJ2-7, with D possibly TRBD2 on 6 matching bases. The CDR3 totals 14 residues. Trimming pared 5 bases from V and 0 bases from J, leaving 11 bases between. Germline V gene sequence: CDR1 MNHEY, CDR2 SMNVEV (reference sequence). CDR3 amino acids: CASSRDGSSYEQYF. CDR3 bases: TGTGCCAGCAGTCGTGACGGGAGCTCCTACGAGCAGTACTTC.

The V gene is TRBV20-1, the J gene TRBJ1-2; D not certain. The CDR3 is 16 residues long. Trimming took 6 bases from V and 4 from J, leaving 24 bases between them. From germline, CDR1 is DFQATT and CDR2 SNEGSKA (reference sequence). As DNA, the CDR3 is TGCAGTGCCCCCGGTCCGTCCGGTACCTTTAGCTATGGCTACACCTTC. Translating it yields CSAPGPSGTFSYGYTF.

About this clonotype: Compared with germline, one end of the junction differs, possibly owing to a read error. The chain uses TRBV9 and TRBJ2-7; 8 bases fit TRBD2. The CDR3 loop spans 16 amino acids. Germline V gene lookup returns CDR1 SGDLS and CDR2 YYNGEE. The CDR3 nucleotides are TGTGCCATCAGCCAAGACAAGCGGGGGACCCCCTACGAGCAGTACTTC. Translation: CAISQDKRGTPYEQYF.

The gene calls are TRBV12-5 and TRBJ2-1, with 8 bases that match TRBD2. The V gene's germline CDR1 is LGHNT and CDR2 FRNRAP. The CDR3 covers 17 residues. V lost 6 bases and J lost 7; bases outside the gene matches: 17. The CDR3 region has the DNA TGTGCTAGTGGGCCGGGGGGCGGGGGGACAATTTATAATGAGCAGTTCTTC. Residues: CASGPGGGGTIYNEQFF.

As for this clonotype: A junction boundary mismatches the germline segment, possibly from a read error. The chain combines TRBV7-9 with TRBJ2-3; a weak D match, TRBD2 (6 bases). Germline V gene lookup returns CDR1 SEHNR and CDR2 FQNEAQ (reference sequence). The CDR3 runs to 15 residues. The CDR3 DNA reads as TGTGCCAGCAGCTCCCTGGGACTCACCACAGAGACGCAGTATTTT. It translates to CASSSLGLTTETQYF.